This T cell receptor beta chain was retrieved from a study of blood T cell repertoires in COVID-19 (TCRdb year 2020). Regarding the research as a whole: Samples covering the acute and convalescent phases of COVID-19 were provided by collaborators in the United States, Italy and Spain. The material from the prospective study consisted of cDNA or gDNA derived from T cells, B-cell-depleted T cells, or PBMCs. The dataset comprised deeply sampled blood TCRbeta repertoires from subjects exposed to, actively infected with, or recovered from COVID-19. A freely available public database, intended as a resource for researchers studying the immune response to SARS-CoV-2, is where the repertoires were released. Samples were obtained from the ongoing ImmuneRACE study (first 160 participants) and from 1,254 subjects provided by 6 global collaborators. Sample metadata almost always included a de-identified subject ID, COVID-19 status, age in years and sex. Where available, HLA class I and class II types were taken from metadata supplied by the sample provider and were not determined by assay-based typing.

TCRbeta CDR3 regions were amplified from genomic DNA using the immunoSEQ Assay, a bias-controlled multiplex PCR. On the study's bioinformatics: The number of nucleated cells in each sample was estimated from the amplification of reference gene primers within the assay. To quantify the absolute abundance of each unique TCRbeta CDR3 rearrangement, sequence reads were collapsed and filtered. For each sample, productive Simpson clonality was calculated as the square root of Simpson's diversity index across productive rearrangements. Imported from immuneACCESS, the table was reduced by TCRdb to in-frame sequences with V and J called. These copies leave out some clones; in studies compared against another copy, an unresolved V gene accounts for under half, and the cause of the remainder is not known. V and J calls and clone size follow that table, whereas D and trimming were derived from the DNA. A total of tens of thousands of clones appear in this sample, nearly 90% of them only once. The ten largest make up roughly a sixth of the sample.

This clone was seen a single time. What antigen it recognizes has not been identified. Base qualities were left out, and no much larger clone turns up one base away. Study-wide findings and limitations: The amount of clinical and demographic metadata varied by source and participant and was provided uncurated.

Each collaborating institution followed its own protocols to collect whole blood in K2EDTA tubes. Collaborator samples were shipped for TCRbeta analysis as frozen whole blood, isolated PBMCs, or DNA extracted from either sample type. CDR1 SGDLS and CDR2 YYNGEE are derived from the germline V gene. The CDR3 runs 13 residues from the cysteine to the phenylalanine. Only the CDR3 part of the read is kept: 39 bases, read in frame from the first base. Compared with germline, V lacks 3 bases and J lacks 5 bases; bases without a gene match: 4. This TCR was sampled from a man aged 70 or older with active COVID-19. The rearrangement combines TRBV9 with TRBJ1-2; 7 bases in the middle match TRBD1. Input material: peripheral blood. CDR3 sequence: CASSDGTAYGYTF. Here is the DNA: TGTGCCAGCAGCGACGGGACAGCTTATGGCTACACCTTC.